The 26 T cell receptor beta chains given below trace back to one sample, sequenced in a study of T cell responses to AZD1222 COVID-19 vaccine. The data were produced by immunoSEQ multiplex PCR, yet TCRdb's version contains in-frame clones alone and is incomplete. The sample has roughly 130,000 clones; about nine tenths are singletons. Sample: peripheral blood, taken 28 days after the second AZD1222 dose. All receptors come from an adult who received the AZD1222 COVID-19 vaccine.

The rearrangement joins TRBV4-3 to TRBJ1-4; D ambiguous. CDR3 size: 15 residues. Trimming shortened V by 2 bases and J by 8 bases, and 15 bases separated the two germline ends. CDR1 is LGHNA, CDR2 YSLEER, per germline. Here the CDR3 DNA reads TGCGCCAGCAGCCAAAGCTCCGGAGGTCGGGAAAAACTGTTTTTT. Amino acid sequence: CASSQSSGGREKLFF.

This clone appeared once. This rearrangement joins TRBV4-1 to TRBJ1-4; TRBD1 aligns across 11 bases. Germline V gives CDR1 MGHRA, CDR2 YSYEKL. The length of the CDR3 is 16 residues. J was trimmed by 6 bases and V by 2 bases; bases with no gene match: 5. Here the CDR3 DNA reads TGCGCCAGCAGCCAAACCGGGACAGGGGGGCATGAAAAACTGTTTTTT. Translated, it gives CASSQTGTGGHEKLFF.

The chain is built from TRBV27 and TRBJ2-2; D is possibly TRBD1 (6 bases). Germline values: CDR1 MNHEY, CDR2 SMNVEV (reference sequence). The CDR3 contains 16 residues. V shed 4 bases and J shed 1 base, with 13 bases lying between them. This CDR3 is CASSSIDRMNTGELFF. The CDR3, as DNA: TGTGCCAGCAGTTCAATTGACAGGATGAACACCGGGGAGCTGTTTTTT.

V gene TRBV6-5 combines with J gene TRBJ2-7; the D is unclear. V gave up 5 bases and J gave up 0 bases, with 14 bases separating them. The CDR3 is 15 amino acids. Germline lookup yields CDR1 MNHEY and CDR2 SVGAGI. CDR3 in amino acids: CASSPNRGTSYEQYF. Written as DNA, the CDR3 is TGTGCCAGCAGTCCCAACCGAGGAACCTCCTACGAGCAGTACTTC.

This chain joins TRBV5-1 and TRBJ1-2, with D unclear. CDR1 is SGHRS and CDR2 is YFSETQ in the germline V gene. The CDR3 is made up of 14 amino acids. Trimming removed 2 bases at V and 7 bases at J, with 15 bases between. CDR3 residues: CASSFSAGSVGYTF. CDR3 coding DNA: TGCGCCAGCAGCTTTTCAGCGGGATCTGTTGGCTACACCTTC.

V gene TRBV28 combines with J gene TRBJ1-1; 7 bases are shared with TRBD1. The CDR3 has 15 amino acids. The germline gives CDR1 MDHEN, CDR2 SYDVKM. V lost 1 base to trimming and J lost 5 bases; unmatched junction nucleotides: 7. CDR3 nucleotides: TGTGCCAGCAGTTTATCGGAGGGGGCGGGGACTGAAGCTTTCTTT. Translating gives CASSLSEGAGTEAFF.

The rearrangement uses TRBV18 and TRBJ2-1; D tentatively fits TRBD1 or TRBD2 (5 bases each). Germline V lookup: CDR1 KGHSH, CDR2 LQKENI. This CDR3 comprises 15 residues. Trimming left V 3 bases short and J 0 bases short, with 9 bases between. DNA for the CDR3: TGTGCCAGCTCACCTAGGGGAGACTCCTACAATGAGCAGTTCTTC. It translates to CASSPRGDSYNEQFF.

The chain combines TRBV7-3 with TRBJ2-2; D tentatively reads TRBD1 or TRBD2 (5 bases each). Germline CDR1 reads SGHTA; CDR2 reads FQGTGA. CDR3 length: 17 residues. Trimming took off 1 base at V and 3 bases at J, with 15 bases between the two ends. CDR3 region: CASSLRSPGQDTGELFF. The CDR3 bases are TGTGCCAGCAGCTTAAGGTCACCGGGGCAAGACACCGGGGAGCTGTTTTTT.

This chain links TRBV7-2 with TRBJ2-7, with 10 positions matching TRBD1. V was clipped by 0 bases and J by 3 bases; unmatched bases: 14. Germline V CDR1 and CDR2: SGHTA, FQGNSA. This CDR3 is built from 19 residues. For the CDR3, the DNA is TGTGCCAGCAGCTTAGCCGGGACAGGGGTTGGGGGCGGGAGCTACGAGCAGTACTTC. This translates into CASSLAGTGVGGGSYEQYF.

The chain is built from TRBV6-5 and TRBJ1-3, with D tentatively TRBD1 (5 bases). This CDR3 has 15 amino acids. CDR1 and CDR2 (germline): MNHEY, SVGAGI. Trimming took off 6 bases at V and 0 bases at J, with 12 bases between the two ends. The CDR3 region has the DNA TGTGCCAGCAGCCTCGGGACCTTCTCTGGAAACACCATATATTTT. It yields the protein CASSLGTFSGNTIYF.

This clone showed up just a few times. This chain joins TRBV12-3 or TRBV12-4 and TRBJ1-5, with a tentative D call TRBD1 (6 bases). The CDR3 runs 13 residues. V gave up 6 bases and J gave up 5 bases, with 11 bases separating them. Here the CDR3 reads CASSVGGDQPQHF. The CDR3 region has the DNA TGTGCCAGCAGCGTAGGGGGGGATCAGCCCCAGCATTTT.

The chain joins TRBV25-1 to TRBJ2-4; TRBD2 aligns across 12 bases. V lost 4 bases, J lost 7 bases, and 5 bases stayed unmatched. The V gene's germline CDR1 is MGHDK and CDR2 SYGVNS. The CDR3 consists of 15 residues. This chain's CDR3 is CASSAASGGGNIQYF. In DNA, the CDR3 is TGTGCCAGCAGTGCTGCTAGCGGGGGGGGGAACATTCAGTACTTC.

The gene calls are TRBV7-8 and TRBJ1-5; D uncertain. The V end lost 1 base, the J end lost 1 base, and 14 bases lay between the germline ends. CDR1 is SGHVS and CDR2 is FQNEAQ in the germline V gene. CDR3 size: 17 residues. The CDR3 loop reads CASSLGASGRSNQPQHF. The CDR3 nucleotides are TGTGCCAGCAGCTTAGGGGCATCCGGGCGAAGCAATCAGCCCCAGCATTTT. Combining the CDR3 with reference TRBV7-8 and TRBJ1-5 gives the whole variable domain GAGVSQSPRYKVAKRGQDVALRCDPISGHVSLFWYQQALGQGPEFLTYFQNEAQLDKSGLPSDRFFAERPEGSVSTLKIQRTQQEDSAVYLCASSLGASGRSNQPQHFGDGTRLSIL.

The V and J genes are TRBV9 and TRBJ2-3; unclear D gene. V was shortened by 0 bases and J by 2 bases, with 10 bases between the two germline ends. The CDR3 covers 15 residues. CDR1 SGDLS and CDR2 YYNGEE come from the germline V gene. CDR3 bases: TGTGCCAGCAGCGTAGTTGGGAAGAACACAGATACGCAGTATTTT. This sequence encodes CASSVVGKNTDTQYF.

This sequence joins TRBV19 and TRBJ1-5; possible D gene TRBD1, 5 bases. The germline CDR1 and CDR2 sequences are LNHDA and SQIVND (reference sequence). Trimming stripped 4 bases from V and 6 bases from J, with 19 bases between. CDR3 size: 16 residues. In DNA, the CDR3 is TGTGCCAGTAGTAGTGTGGGGCTCAGGTTCGGTCAGCCCCAGCATTTT. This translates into CASSSVGLRFGQPQHF.

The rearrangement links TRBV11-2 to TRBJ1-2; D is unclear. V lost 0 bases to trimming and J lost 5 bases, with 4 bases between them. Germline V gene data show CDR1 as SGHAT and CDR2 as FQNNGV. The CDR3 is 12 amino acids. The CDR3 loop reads CASSLDLYGYTF. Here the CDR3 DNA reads TGTGCCAGCAGCTTAGATCTATATGGCTACACCTTC.

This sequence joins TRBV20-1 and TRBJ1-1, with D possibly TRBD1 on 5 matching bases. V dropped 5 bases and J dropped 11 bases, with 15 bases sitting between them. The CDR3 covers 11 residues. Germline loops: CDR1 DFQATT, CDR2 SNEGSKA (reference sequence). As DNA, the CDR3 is TGCAGTGCTGGACACGGCACTCGGGCTTTCTTT. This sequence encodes CSAGHGTRAFF.

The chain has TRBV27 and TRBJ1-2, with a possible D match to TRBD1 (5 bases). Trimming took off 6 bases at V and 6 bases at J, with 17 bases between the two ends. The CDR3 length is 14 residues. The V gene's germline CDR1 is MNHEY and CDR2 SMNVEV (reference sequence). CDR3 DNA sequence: TGTGCCAGCAGAACAATCGGGGGATTGGATGGCTACACCTTC. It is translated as CASRTIGGLDGYTF.

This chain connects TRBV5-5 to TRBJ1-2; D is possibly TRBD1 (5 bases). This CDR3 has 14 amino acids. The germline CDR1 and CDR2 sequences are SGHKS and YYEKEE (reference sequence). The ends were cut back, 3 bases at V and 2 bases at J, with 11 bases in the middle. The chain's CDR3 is CASSSTGTNYGYTF. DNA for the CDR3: TGTGCCAGCAGCTCTACCGGGACCAACTATGGCTACACCTTC.

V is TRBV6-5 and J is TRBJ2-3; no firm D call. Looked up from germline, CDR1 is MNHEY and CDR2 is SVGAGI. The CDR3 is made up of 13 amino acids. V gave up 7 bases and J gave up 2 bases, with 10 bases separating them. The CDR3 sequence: CASMLSVTDTQYF. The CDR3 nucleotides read TGTGCCAGCATGCTCTCCGTCACAGATACGCAGTATTTT.

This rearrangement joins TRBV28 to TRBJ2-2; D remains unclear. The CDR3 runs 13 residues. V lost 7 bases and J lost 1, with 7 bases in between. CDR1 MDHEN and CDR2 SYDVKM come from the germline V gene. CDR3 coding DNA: TGTGCCAGCACGCAACGGAACACCGGGGAGCTGTTTTTT. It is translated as CASTQRNTGELFF.

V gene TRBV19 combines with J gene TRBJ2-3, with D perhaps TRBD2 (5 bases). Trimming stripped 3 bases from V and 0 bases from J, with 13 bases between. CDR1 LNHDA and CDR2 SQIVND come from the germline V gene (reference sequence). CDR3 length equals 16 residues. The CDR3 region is CASSIPASPSTDTQYF. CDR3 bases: TGTGCCAGTAGTATCCCGGCTAGCCCCAGCACAGATACGCAGTATTTT. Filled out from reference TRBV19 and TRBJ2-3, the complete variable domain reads DGGITQSPKYLFRKEGQNVTLSCEQNLNHDAMYWYRQDPGQGLRLIYYSQIVNDFQKGDIAEGYSVSREKKESFPLTVTSAQKNPTAFYLCASSIPASPSTDTQYFGPGTRLTVL.

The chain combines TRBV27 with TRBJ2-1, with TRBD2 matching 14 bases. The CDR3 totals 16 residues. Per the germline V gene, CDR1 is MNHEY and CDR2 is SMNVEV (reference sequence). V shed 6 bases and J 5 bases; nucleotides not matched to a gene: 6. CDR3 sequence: CASSPLTSGRDNEQFF. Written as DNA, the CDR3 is TGTGCCAGCAGCCCCCTGACTAGCGGGAGGGACAATGAGCAGTTCTTC.

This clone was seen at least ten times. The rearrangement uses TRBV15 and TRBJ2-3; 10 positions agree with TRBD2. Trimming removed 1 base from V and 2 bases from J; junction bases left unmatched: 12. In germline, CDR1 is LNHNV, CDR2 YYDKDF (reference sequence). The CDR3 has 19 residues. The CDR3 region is CATSRVRTSGGSVTDTQYF. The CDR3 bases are TGTGCCACCAGCAGAGTTCGGACTAGCGGAGGGTCGGTCACAGATACGCAGTATTTT.

CDR3 loop: CASSKKASGRGVYEQYF. The CDR3, as DNA: TGTGCCAGCAGCAAAAAAGCTAGCGGGAGGGGGGTGTACGAGCAGTACTTC. The rearrangement joins TRBV21-1 to TRBJ2-7; the table's D gene call, TRBD2, was not cross checked with the DNA. TRBV21-1 is deemed a pseudogene. This CDR3 has 17 amino acids.

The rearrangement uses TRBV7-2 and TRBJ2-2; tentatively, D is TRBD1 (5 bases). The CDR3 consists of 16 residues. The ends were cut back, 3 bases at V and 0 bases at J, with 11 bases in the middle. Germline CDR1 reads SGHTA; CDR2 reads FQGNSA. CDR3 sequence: CASSFSQGANTGELFF. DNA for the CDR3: TGTGCCAGCAGCTTTTCGCAGGGCGCGAACACCGGGGAGCTGTTTTTT.